The 12 T cell receptor beta chains below all came from one sample that was sequenced in a study of blood T cell repertoires in COVID-19. Data came from immunoSEQ multiplex PCR; TCRdb stores just in-frame clones and leaves some out. The sample lists 100,000 to 150,000 clones, more than 75% seen once, with more than 2% in the top ten. The sample consisted of peripheral blood. The receptors come from a woman aged 45 to 65 with acute or convalescent COVID-19.

The gene calls are TRBV3-1 (or the pseudogene TRBV3-2) and TRBJ1-6; TRBD1 might be the D (6 bases). The CDR3 is 14 residues long. V was clipped by 9 bases and J by 1 base, with 10 bases between them. Germline V gene sequence: CDR1 LGHDT, CDR2 YNNKEL (reference sequence). This chain's CDR3 is CARLDRSYNSPLHF. CDR3 nucleotides: TGTGCCAGACTGGACAGATCCTATAATTCACCCCTCCACTTT.

This clone was recorded a few times. This chain links TRBV5-5 with TRBJ1-4; 8 nucleotides match TRBD1. The CDR3 covers 18 residues. Trimming took 2 bases from V and 4 from J; bases not matched to a gene: 13. Germline V gene data show CDR1 as SGHKS and CDR2 as YYEKEE (reference sequence). The CDR3 DNA follows: TGTGCCAGCAGCTTCTTGGACAGGGTGAGGAGGGGTAATGAAAAACTGTTTTTT. Protein sequence: CASSFLDRVRRGNEKLFF. Drawing the rest from reference TRBV5-5 and TRBJ1-4, the complete variable domain is DAGVTQSPTHLIKTRGQQVTLRCSPISGHKSVSWYQQVLGQGPQFIFQYYEKEERGRGNFPDRFSARQFPNYSSELNVNALLLGDSALYLCASSFLDRVRRGNEKLFFGSGTQLSVL.

J is TRBJ2-5 and V is TRBV11-2; TRBD2 agrees at 9 bases. The CDR3 length is 14 residues. In germline, CDR1 is SGHAT, CDR2 FQNNGV. V lost 6 bases to trimming and J lost 4 bases; unmatched junction nucleotides: 6. CDR3 amino acids: CASSPSGVGETQYF. In DNA, the CDR3 is TGTGCCAGCAGTCCTAGCGGGGTCGGAGAGACCCAGTACTTC.

The genes are TRBV4-1 and TRBJ1-5; 7 nucleotides match TRBD1. The CDR3 extends over 15 amino acids. Germline V lookup: CDR1 MGHRA, CDR2 YSYEKL. Trimming cost V 4 bases and J 5 bases; bases outside gene matches: 8. CDR3 residues: CASSPGDRDHQPQHF. The CDR3 bases are TGCGCCAGCAGCCCCGGCGACAGGGACCATCAGCCCCAGCATTTT.

The chain carries TRBV10-3 and TRBJ2-5, with D possibly being TRBD2 (6 bases). The V and J ends lost 6 bases and 5 bases respectively, with 19 bases between them. Germline V gene data show CDR1 as ENHRY and CDR2 as SYGVKD. This CDR3 is built from 15 residues. CDR3 sequence: CAISYLAWRVETQYF. The DNA for the CDR3 is TGTGCCATCAGCTATCTAGCGTGGCGGGTGGAGACCCAGTACTTC.

Here the CDR3 DNA reads TGCGCCAGCAGCCAAGACCGATATAGCGGAAGCTCCTACGAGCAGTACTTC. This sequence encodes CASSQDRYSGSSYEQYF. V gene TRBV4-1 combines with J gene TRBJ2-7; TRBD2 might be the D (6 bases). Looked up from germline, CDR1 is MGHRA and CDR2 is YSYEKL. The CDR3 loop spans 17 amino acids. V shed 0 bases and J shed 0 bases, with 15 bases lying between them.

The V and J genes are TRBV4-1 and TRBJ1-1; D is ambiguous. The V gene's germline CDR1 is MGHRA and CDR2 YSYEKL. Deletions cut 6 bases from V and 6 bases from J, with 17 bases between. The CDR3 contains 14 residues. CDR3 sequence: CASRVNSYNAEAFF. The DNA of the CDR3 is TGCGCCAGCAGGGTGAACAGCTATAACGCTGAAGCTTTCTTT.

The V and J genes are TRBV7-8 and TRBJ2-6; D might be TRBD1 (6 bases). Germline CDR1 and CDR2: SGHVS and FQNEAQ. This CDR3 is built from 16 residues. V was cut by 1 base and J by 3 bases, with 10 bases left in between. The CDR3 sequence is CASSLEQGRGANVLTF. The CDR3, as DNA: TGTGCCAGCAGCTTAGAACAGGGTCGTGGGGCCAACGTCCTGACTTTC.

The chain couples TRBV12-5 to TRBJ2-7; 10 bases fit TRBD1. CDR1 and CDR2 (germline): LGHNT, FRNRAP. V was clipped by 7 bases and J by 5 bases; unmatched bases: 5. This CDR3 spans 13 amino acids. Here the CDR3 reads CASASGTGDEQYF. As DNA, the CDR3 is TGTGCTAGTGCTTCCGGGACAGGGGACGAGCAGTACTTC. The full variable domain, rest sourced from reference TRBV12-5 and TRBJ2-7, is DARVTQTPRHKVTEMGQEVTMRCQPILGHNTVFWYRQTMMQGLELLAYFRNRAPLDDSGMPKDRFSAEMPDATLATLKIQPSEPRDSAVYFCASASGTGDEQYFGPGTRLTVT.

The rearrangement uses TRBV7-8 and TRBJ2-7; 10 bases are shared with TRBD2. From germline, CDR1 is SGHVS and CDR2 FQNEAQ. V trimming: 3 bases; J trimming: 3 bases; junction bases outside the gene matches: 8. The CDR3 has 16 amino acids. The CDR3 here is CASSLASRTSGYEQYF. CDR3 sequence (DNA): TGTGCCAGCAGCTTGGCCTCTAGGACTAGCGGCTACGAGCAGTACTTC.

The genes are TRBV4-3 and TRBJ2-2; 10 nucleotides align to TRBD2. Germline V gene sequence: CDR1 LGHNA, CDR2 YSLEER. Unmatched junction bases numbered 3, after V lost 0 bases and J lost 5 bases. This CDR3 has 16 residues. CDR3 protein: CASSQELAGGTGELFF. In DNA, the CDR3 is TGCGCCAGCAGCCAAGAGTTAGCGGGGGGAACCGGGGAGCTGTTTTTT.

This clone was observed a single time. The V call is TRBV9, the J call TRBJ2-1, with 9 bases lining up with TRBD2. The CDR3 is made up of 18 amino acids. J gave up 5 bases and V 3 bases, and 15 bases lay outside the gene matches. CDR1 and CDR2 (germline): SGDLS, YYNGEE. Here the CDR3 reads CASSARSLLSGRDNEQFF. CDR3 sequence (DNA): TGTGCCAGCAGCGCGAGGTCCCTGCTTAGCGGGAGAGACAATGAGCAGTTCTTC.